Listed below are T cell receptor beta chains from one sample, sequenced in a study of T cell responses to AZD1222 COVID-19 vaccine. Clones were read by immunoSEQ multiplex PCR, and TCRdb kept only the in-frame ones, dropping some. Of some 110,000 clones detected, around 94% appear once; the ten largest clones hold 1.5% to 2%. The sequencing used peripheral blood, collected on day 0 of AZD1222 vaccination. These receptor sequences come from an adult in good health. Both conserved end residues are part of each CDR3. Each record gives: D gene, J gene, clone size, V gene, CDR3 length, CDR3 protein, CDR3 DNA. The D gene is left open where the match is weak. Clone size is not always given. Where it is, it says once, few, many or a class for expanded clones.

d_gene: .
j_gene: TRBJ1-5
abundance: .
v_gene: TRBV19
len: 14
CDR3aa: CASSTKQGIQPQHF
CDR3nt: TGTGCCAGTAGTACCAAACAGGGAATTCAGCCCCAGCATTTT

d_gene: .
j_gene: TRBJ1-4
abundance: .
v_gene: TRBV12-3/TRBV12-4
len: 11
CDR3aa: CASSMSEKLFF
CDR3nt: TGTGCCAGCAGTATGAGTGAAAAACTGTTTTTT

d_gene: .
j_gene: TRBJ2-7
abundance: .
v_gene: TRBV6-5
len: 14
CDR3aa: CASSYSAATYEQYF
CDR3nt: TGTGCCAGCAGTTACTCGGCAGCCACCTACGAGCAGTACTTC

d_gene: .
j_gene: TRBJ1-4
abundance: .
v_gene: TRBV18
len: 16
CDR3aa: CASSVIQGKNNEKLFF
CDR3nt: TGTGCCAGCTCCGTTATACAGGGAAAAAACAATGAAAAACTGTTTTTT

d_gene: TRBD2
j_gene: TRBJ2-1
abundance: .
v_gene: TRBV6-2/TRBV6-3
len: 16
CDR3aa: CASSYLAGGIWNEQFF
CDR3nt: TGTGCCAGCAGTTACCTAGCGGGAGGGATCTGGAATGAGCAGTTCTTC

d_gene: .
j_gene: TRBJ2-2
abundance: .
v_gene: TRBV14
len: 14
CDR3aa: CASSPPTRTGELFF
CDR3nt: TGTGCCAGCAGCCCTCCGACTAGAACCGGGGAGCTGTTTTTT

d_gene: .
j_gene: TRBJ2-4
abundance: .
v_gene: TRBV3-1/TRBV3-2
len: 13
CDR3aa: CASSVLGKNIQYF
CDR3nt: TGTGCCAGCAGCGTATTGGGCAAAAACATTCAGTACTTC

d_gene: .
j_gene: TRBJ1-2
abundance: .
v_gene: TRBV18
len: 13
CDR3aa: CASSPGAPYGYTF
CDR3nt: TGTGCCAGCTCACCAGGGGCCCCTTATGGCTACACCTTC

d_gene: .
j_gene: TRBJ2-1
abundance: .
v_gene: TRBV20-1
len: 11
CDR3aa: CSAVSGTEQFF
CDR3nt: TGCAGTGCTGTTAGCGGTACGGAGCAGTTCTTC

d_gene: TRBD1
j_gene: TRBJ1-1
abundance: once
v_gene: TRBV9
len: 16
CDR3aa: CASSPHPGTGGSEAFF
CDR3nt: TGTGCCAGCAGCCCCCACCCAGGGACAGGGGGCAGTGAAGCTTTCTTT

d_gene: TRBD1
j_gene: TRBJ1-5
abundance: .
v_gene: TRBV5-1
len: 15
CDR3aa: CASSPTGGAGQPQHF
CDR3nt: TGCGCCAGCAGCCCGACAGGGGGCGCGGGGCAGCCCCAGCATTTT

d_gene: .
j_gene: TRBJ2-3
abundance: .
v_gene: TRBV27
len: 12
CDR3aa: CASSLGTDTQYF
CDR3nt: TGTGCCAGCAGTTTAGGTACAGATACGCAGTATTTT

d_gene: .
j_gene: TRBJ2-4
abundance: .
v_gene: TRBV11-2
len: 16
CDR3aa: CASSLVGGAAGNIQYF
CDR3nt: TGTGCCAGCAGCTTAGTAGGGGGGGCCGCGGGAAACATTCAGTACTTC

d_gene: .
j_gene: TRBJ2-7
abundance: .
v_gene: TRBV12-3/TRBV12-4
len: 13
CDR3aa: CASSLAGTYEQYF
CDR3nt: TGTGCCAGCAGTTTAGCGGGTACCTACGAGCAGTACTTC

d_gene: TRBD1
j_gene: TRBJ1-1
abundance: .
v_gene: TRBV19
len: 15
CDR3aa: CASSIWTGGNTEAFF
CDR3nt: TGTGCCAGTAGTATATGGACAGGCGGGAACACTGAAGCTTTCTTT

d_gene: .
j_gene: TRBJ2-3
abundance: .
v_gene: TRBV11-3
len: 14
CDR3aa: CASSFNPGTDTQYF
CDR3nt: TGTGCCAGCAGCTTCAACCCAGGGACAGATACGCAGTATTTT

d_gene: .
j_gene: TRBJ1-2
abundance: .
v_gene: TRBV2
len: 14
CDR3aa: CASSEETGPYGYTF
CDR3nt: TGTGCCAGCAGTGAGGAAACGGGGCCCTATGGCTACACCTTC

d_gene: TRBD2
j_gene: TRBJ2-1
abundance: .
v_gene: TRBV5-4
len: 13
CDR3aa: CASSMRGANEQFF
CDR3nt: TGTGCCAGCAGCATGCGGGGGGCCAATGAGCAGTTCTTC

d_gene: .
j_gene: TRBJ1-3
abundance: .
v_gene: TRBV5-5
len: 16
CDR3aa: CASSLGTYPSGNTIYF
CDR3nt: TGTGCCAGCAGCTTGGGAACATACCCCTCTGGAAACACCATATATTTT

d_gene: TRBD2
j_gene: TRBJ2-1
abundance: once
v_gene: TRBV11-2
len: 19
CDR3aa: CASSLDPGTSGRLYNEQFF
CDR3nt: TGTGCCAGCAGCTTAGATCCGGGGACTAGCGGGCGTCTATACAATGAGCAGTTCTTC

d_gene: TRBD1
j_gene: TRBJ2-1
abundance: .
v_gene: TRBV10-3
len: 14
CDR3aa: CAISGGQGGNEQFF
CDR3nt: TGTGCCATCAGTGGAGGACAGGGGGGCAATGAGCAGTTCTTC

d_gene: .
j_gene: TRBJ2-1
abundance: .
v_gene: TRBV28
len: 16
CDR3aa: CASSGAGKVLGDEQFF
CDR3nt: TGTGCCAGCAGCGGAGCCGGGAAAGTGCTGGGTGATGAGCAGTTCTTC

d_gene: .
j_gene: TRBJ1-1
abundance: .
v_gene: TRBV6-6
len: 11
CDR3aa: CASTLNTEAFF
CDR3nt: TGTGCCAGCACCTTAAACACTGAAGCTTTCTTT

d_gene: .
j_gene: TRBJ1-1
abundance: .
v_gene: TRBV3-1/TRBV3-2
len: 13
CDR3aa: CASSLDTIRRAFF
CDR3nt: TGTGCCAGCAGTCTGGACACTATTCGGCGAGCTTTCTTT

d_gene: .
j_gene: TRBJ1-1
abundance: .
v_gene: TRBV19
len: 14
CDR3aa: CASSRGRLNTEAFF
CDR3nt: TGTGCCAGTAGTCGCGGACGGCTGAACACTGAAGCTTTCTTT

d_gene: .
j_gene: TRBJ1-1
abundance: .
v_gene: TRBV18
len: 14
CDR3aa: CASSPARLGTEAFF
CDR3nt: TGTGCCAGCTCACCAGCCAGGCTAGGGACTGAAGCTTTCTTT

d_gene: .
j_gene: TRBJ2-7
abundance: .
v_gene: TRBV12-3/TRBV12-4
len: 12
CDR3aa: CASGRHSYEQYF
CDR3nt: TGTGCCAGCGGACGCCACTCCTACGAGCAGTACTTC

d_gene: TRBD1
j_gene: TRBJ1-1
abundance: .
v_gene: TRBV5-1
len: 14
CDR3aa: CASTLGTVNTEAFF
CDR3nt: TGCGCCAGCACCCTCGGGACAGTGAACACTGAAGCTTTCTTT

d_gene: .
j_gene: TRBJ1-6
abundance: .
v_gene: TRBV6-5
len: 16
CDR3aa: CASSSGRGSYNSPLHF
CDR3nt: TGTGCCAGCAGTTCCGGTAGAGGCTCCTATAATTCACCCCTCCACTTT

d_gene: TRBD1
j_gene: TRBJ2-2
abundance: .
v_gene: TRBV4-1
len: 16
CDR3aa: CASGILRGSDTGELFF
CDR3nt: TGCGCCAGCGGTATACTCAGGGGGTCCGACACCGGGGAGCTGTTTTTT

d_gene: .
j_gene: TRBJ1-6
abundance: .
v_gene: TRBV7-9
len: 13
CDR3aa: CASRPEGGTSLHF
CDR3nt: TGTGCCAGCAGACCCGAGGGGGGTACTTCCCTCCACTTT

d_gene: TRBD1
j_gene: TRBJ1-1
abundance: .
v_gene: TRBV6-5
len: 13
CDR3aa: CASSLDRRTEAFF
CDR3nt: TGTGCCAGCAGCTTGGACAGGAGGACTGAAGCTTTCTTT

d_gene: .
j_gene: TRBJ1-2
abundance: .
v_gene: TRBV19
len: 15
CDR3aa: CASTLTGRTGYGYTF
CDR3nt: TGTGCCAGTACCCTAACGGGAAGGACGGGCTATGGCTACACCTTC

d_gene: TRBD1
j_gene: TRBJ1-1
abundance: .
v_gene: TRBV7-2
len: 15
CDR3aa: CASSSFWTGTAEAFF
CDR3nt: TGTGCCAGCAGCTCATTCTGGACAGGAACGGCTGAAGCTTTCTTT

d_gene: .
j_gene: TRBJ2-1
abundance: few
v_gene: TRBV7-2
len: 12
CDR3aa: CASSPLLVEQFF
CDR3nt: TGTGCCAGCAGCCCCCTTTTAGTTGAGCAGTTCTTC